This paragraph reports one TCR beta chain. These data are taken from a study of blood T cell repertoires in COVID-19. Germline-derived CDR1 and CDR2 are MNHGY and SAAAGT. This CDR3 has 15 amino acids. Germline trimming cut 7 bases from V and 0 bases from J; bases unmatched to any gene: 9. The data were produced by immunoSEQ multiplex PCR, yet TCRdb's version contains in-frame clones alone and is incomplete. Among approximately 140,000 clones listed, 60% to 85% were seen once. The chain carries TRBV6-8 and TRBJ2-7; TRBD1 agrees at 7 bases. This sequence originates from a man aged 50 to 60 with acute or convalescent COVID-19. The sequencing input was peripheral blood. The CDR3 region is CASNDSDRSSYEQYF. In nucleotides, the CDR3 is TGTGCCAGCAATGATTCGGACAGGAGCTCCTACGAGCAGTACTTC.